These 9 T cell receptor beta chains were all obtained from the same sample, sequenced in a study of vaccination and CD4 T cells after COVID-19. Cultured CD4+ T-cell DNA underwent Oncomine TCR Beta short-read sequencing. Someone extracted genomic DNA from cultured CD4+ T cells. TCRdb called the PCR reads again in MiXCR, with one record for every CDR3 protein. This sample has approximately 9,300 distinct CDR3 sequences, with less than 35% found just once. These receptors have no identified antigens. Treatment indicated: approximately 9-day PBMC culture with coronavirus spike peptide pools or control peptides (ViraFEST assay). The unexposed donor provided CD4+ T cells, which were taken before the COVID-19 pandemic (2011-2018). Sample: CD4+ T cells from blood, cultured in vitro. The receptors stem from a human donor in good health.

This clonotype was seen a handful of times. CDR3 DNA sequence: TGTGCCTGGAGTGTACCAGGGAATTCACCCCTCCACTTT. Protein product: CAWSVPGNSPLHF. This chain joins TRBV30 and TRBJ1-6; maybe TRBD1 (5 bases). Per germline, CDR1 GTSNPN and CDR2 SVGIG (reference sequence). The CDR3 consists of 13 residues. V shed 0 bases and J shed 7 bases, with 7 bases lying between them. Full variable domain (rest looked up from reference TRBV30 and TRBJ1-6): SQTIHQWPATLVQPVGSPLSLECTVEGTSNPNLYWYRQAAGRGLQLLFYSVGIGQISSEVPQNLSASRPQDRQFILSSKKLLLSDSGFYLCAWSVPGNSPLHFGNGTRLTVT.

This sequence joins TRBV11-2 and TRBJ2-5; D is ambiguous. Per germline, CDR1 SGHAT and CDR2 FQNNGV. The CDR3 has 12 amino acids. V lost 6 bases to trimming and J lost 3 bases, with 8 bases between them. CDR3 sequence reads: CASSSLEETQYF. In nucleotides, the CDR3 is TGTGCCAGCAGTTCCTTGGAAGAGACCCAGTACTTC.

The CDR3 bases are TGTGCCAGCAGCCGAGACAGGGGGGCTAAGGATAGCATTCAGTACTTC. This sequence encodes CASSRDRGAKDSIQYF. The chain is built from TRBV6-2 or TRBV6-3 and TRBJ2-4; TRBD1 aligns across 9 bases. The germline V gene has CDR1 MNHEY and CDR2 SVGEGT. V was pared by 6 bases and J by 9 bases, with 15 bases of the junction left unmatched. The CDR3 spans 16 residues.

In its sample, this clonotype was seen a few times. The gene calls are TRBV6-1 and TRBJ1-5; the match to TRBD1 covers 12 bases. The CDR3 consists of 17 residues. CDR1 is MNHNS and CDR2 is SASEGT in the germline V gene. With 2 bases clipped from V and 8 bases from J, the junction kept 10 bases outside the gene matches. CDR3: CASSEWVGTGGMEPQHF. The CDR3 nucleotides read TGTGCCAGCAGTGAATGGGTAGGGACAGGGGGCATGGAGCCCCAGCATTTT.

The J gene is TRBJ1-5, the V gene TRBV30; D is ambiguous. This CDR3 is 13 amino acids long. V lost 2 bases and J 6 bases, leaving 11 bases between the germline ends. The germline CDR1 and CDR2 sequences are GTSNPN and SVGIG (reference sequence). The CDR3 loop reads CAWSISAGQPQHF. In nucleotides, the CDR3 is TGTGCCTGGAGTATCTCGGCAGGTCAGCCCCAGCATTTT.

In this sample, this clonotype turned up a few times. V usage is TRBV20-1 and J usage is TRBJ1-1; 8 bases map to TRBD1. Germline values: CDR1 DFQATT, CDR2 SNEGSKA (reference sequence). The CDR3 totals 17 residues. The ends lost 0 bases at V and 1 base at J; junction bases unmatched: 10. The DNA of the CDR3 is TGCAGTGCTAGAGACTCCCCTACCGGGACAGGGAACACTGAAGCTTTCTTT. Translated, it gives CSARDSPTGTGNTEAFF.

This clonotype was counted between two and nine times. This chain uses TRBV7-2 with TRBJ2-3; D possibly uses TRBD1 or TRBD2 (5 bases each). Looked up from germline, CDR1 is SGHTA and CDR2 is FQGNSA. The CDR3 contains 14 residues. Trimming took off 5 bases at V and 2 bases at J, with 11 bases between the two ends. CDR3 in DNA: TGTGCCAGCAGCAGGGACCGCTCCACAGATACGCAGTATTTT. Translation gives CASSRDRSTDTQYF. The complete variable domain, with remaining parts taken from reference TRBV7-2 and TRBJ2-3, reads GAGVSQSPSNKVTEKGKDVELRCDPISGHTALYWYRQSLGQGLEFLIYFQGNSAPDKSGLPSDRFSAERTGGSVSTLTIQRTQQEDSAVYLCASSRDRSTDTQYFGPGTRLTVL.

The chain is built from TRBV6-2 or TRBV6-3 and TRBJ2-7, with 10 bases identical to TRBD1. CDR3 length: 15 amino acids. Germline lookup yields CDR1 MNHEY and CDR2 SVGEGT. V shed 4 bases, J shed 3 bases, and the junction held 6 bases outside the gene matches. CDR3 nucleotides: TGTGCCAGCAGTTCCGACAGGGGGCCATACTACGAGCAGTACTTC. Amino acids: CASSSDRGPYYEQYF.

V usage is TRBV19 and J usage is TRBJ2-1, with D unresolved. The CDR3 sequence is 16 residues long. Deletions cut 1 base from V and 0 bases from J, with 10 bases between. Germline-derived CDR1 and CDR2 are LNHDA and SQIVND (reference sequence). In DNA form, the CDR3 reads TGTGCCAGTAGTATAGTCGCTTTTAGCTCCTACAATGAGCAGTTCTTC. This codes for CASSIVAFSSYNEQFF.